These 29 T cell receptor beta chains originate from one sample sequenced in a study of T cells after yellow fever vaccination. TCRdb re-called the 5' RACE reads through MiXCR, storing one row per CDR3 protein. The sample comprises roughly 250,000 distinct CDR3 sequences, around 13% of which are singletons, and approximately 0.49% rests with the top ten. The sample in question was CD4+ T cells sorted from PBMCs, obtained 45 days after the yellow fever booster vaccination. These TCRs come from a man aged 25 to 40 who received the YFV17D yellow fever vaccine.

This clonotype showed up just once. The chain carries TRBV5-5 and TRBJ2-6; weak D call: TRBD1 (6 bases). This CDR3 contains 18 residues. V lost 2 bases, J lost 0 bases, and 15 bases lay in between. Germline lookup yields CDR1 SGHKS and CDR2 YYEKEE (reference sequence). The CDR3 DNA is TGTGCCAGCAGCTTATTAAAGACAGGCAACTCTGGGGCCAACGTCCTGACTTTC. This gives the protein CASSLLKTGNSGANVLTF.

The chain links TRBV23-1 to TRBJ2-1, with 7 bases fitting TRBD1. TRBV23-1 qualifies as an ORF whose function is uncertain. This CDR3 has 14 amino acids. J lost 10 bases, V lost 7 bases, and 13 bases had no gene match. The DNA for the CDR3 is TGCGCCAGCACGGCGCCGGACAGGTTCGGCGAGCAGTTCTTC. It is translated as CASTAPDRFGEQFF.

The chain employs TRBV7-9 and TRBJ2-6, with D tentatively TRBD1 (6 bases). Trimming stripped 5 bases from V and 4 bases from J, with 12 bases between. Germline V CDR1 and CDR2: SEHNR, FQNEAQ (reference sequence). The CDR3 loop spans 15 amino acids. CDR3: CASSDTGSGANVLTF. The CDR3 nucleotides read TGTGCCAGCAGCGACACAGGGAGCGGGGCCAACGTCCTGACTTTC.

V usage is TRBV18 and J usage is TRBJ2-1, with D unclear. Germline CDR1 and CDR2: KGHSH and LQKENI. This CDR3 is built from 11 residues. Trimming shortened V by 3 bases and J by 10 bases, and 7 bases separated the two germline ends. In DNA form, the CDR3 reads TGTGCCAGCTCACCTGAGGCGGAGCAGTTCTTC. Residues: CASSPEAEQFF.

This clonotype was counted a few times. This chain uses TRBV11-2 with TRBJ2-7; 7 bases line up with TRBD1. The length of the CDR3 is 15 residues. Germline values: CDR1 SGHAT, CDR2 FQNNGV. V was clipped by 1 base and J by 7 bases; unmatched bases: 10. CDR3 DNA sequence: TGTGCCAGCAGCTTAGCCTTGGACAGGTCTGTAGAGCAGTACTTC. It encodes CASSLALDRSVEQYF.

This clonotype was seen more than once but under ten times. This chain uses TRBV7-9 with TRBJ2-1; D is unclear. The ends were cut back, 6 bases at V and 6 bases at J, with 12 bases in the middle. Germline V gene lookup returns CDR1 SEHNR and CDR2 FQNEAQ (reference sequence). The CDR3 covers 13 residues. In nucleotides, the CDR3 is TGTGCCAGCAGGGTAGTTTCATCCAATGAGCAGTTCTTC. It codes for CASRVVSSNEQFF. Drawing the rest from reference TRBV7-9 and TRBJ2-1, the complete variable domain is DTGVSQNPRHKITKRGQNVTFRCDPISEHNRLYWYRQTLGQGPEFLTYFQNEAQLEKSRLLSDRFSAERPKGSFSTLEIQRTEQGDSAMYLCASRVVSSNEQFFGPGTRLTVL.

This clonotype was counted only a few times. The genes are TRBV12-3 or TRBV12-4 and TRBJ2-5; D is uncertain. Trimming pared 3 bases from V and 8 bases from J, leaving 16 bases between. This CDR3 spans 14 amino acids. The CDR3 DNA is TGTGCCAGCAGTTTTCGGCTCTCTCTCGGCACCCAGTACTTC. Its translation: CASSFRLSLGTQYF.

This clonotype has more than one count but fewer than ten. The rearrangement links TRBV3-1 to TRBJ2-3, with D perhaps matching TRBD1 or TRBD2 (5 bases each). The CDR3 is 13 amino acids. Germline CDR1 reads LGHDT; CDR2 reads YNNKEL (reference sequence). The ends were cut back, 7 bases at V and 4 bases at J, with 12 bases in the middle. CDR3 in amino acids: CASTGPHADTQYF. The DNA for the CDR3 is TGTGCCAGCACGGGACCCCACGCAGATACGCAGTATTTT.

The gene calls are TRBV7-6 and TRBJ2-1; 9 bases align to TRBD1. V was pared by 0 bases and J by 3 bases, with 9 bases of the junction left unmatched. There are 18 residues in the CDR3. Germline V gene sequence: CDR1 SGHVS, CDR2 FNYEAQ. In DNA form, the CDR3 reads TGTGCCAGCAGCTTAGCTGATGGGACAGGGCCTTTCTACAATGAGCAGTTCTTC. Translated, it gives CASSLADGTGPFYNEQFF.

V usage is TRBV10-3 and J usage is TRBJ1-2; possible D gene TRBD1, 5 bases. The germline gives CDR1 ENHRY, CDR2 SYGVKD. CDR3 length: 13 residues. Trimming removed 1 base at V and 3 bases at J, with 6 bases between. CDR3 nucleotides: TGTGCCATCAGTGAGTTAGGGGACTATGGCTACACCTTC. Its translation: CAISELGDYGYTF.

The genes are TRBV5-1 and TRBJ2-2; TRBD1 matches at 8 bases. With 4 bases clipped from V and 4 bases from J, the junction kept 12 bases outside the gene matches. CDR3 length equals 17 residues. Germline V gene lookup returns CDR1 SGHRS and CDR2 YFSETQ. This CDR3 reads CASSDYRTGMLTGELFF. As DNA, the CDR3 is TGCGCCAGCAGCGATTACCGGACAGGGATGCTCACCGGGGAGCTGTTTTTT.

The chain employs TRBV7-2 and TRBJ1-6; D is perhaps TRBD1 (5 bases). This CDR3 spans 15 amino acids. Per germline, CDR1 SGHTA and CDR2 FQGNSA. V was clipped by 5 bases and J by 7 bases, with 15 bases between them. CDR3 loop: CASSRGGASNSPLHF. The CDR3 DNA reads TGTGCCAGCAGCCGGGGAGGGGCGAGCAATTCACCCCTCCACTTT.

The rearrangement links TRBV13 to TRBJ2-2; D gene ambiguous. V was shortened by 1 base and J by 8 bases, with 14 bases between the two germline ends. The CDR3 contains 15 residues. Germline-derived CDR1 and CDR2 are PRHDT and FYEKMQ (reference sequence). The CDR3 loop reads CASSLARTELGELFF. The CDR3 nucleotides read TGTGCCAGCAGCTTAGCTCGGACGGAGTTGGGGGAGCTGTTTTTT.

This CDR3 reads CASRETSGSQETQYF. Here the CDR3 DNA reads TGTGCCAGCAGGGAGACTAGCGGGAGCCAAGAGACCCAGTACTTC. V is TRBV12-3 or TRBV12-4 and J is TRBJ2-5; 12 nucleotides align to TRBD2. V trimming: 6 bases; J trimming: 1 base; junction bases outside the gene matches: 3. There are 15 residues in the CDR3.

This clonotype was detected a few times. The V call is TRBV29-1, the J call TRBJ2-5, with D possibly being TRBD1 (5 bases). This CDR3 is 14 amino acids long. The ends were cut back, 6 bases at V and 2 bases at J, with 16 bases in the middle. Germline V gene data show CDR1 as SQVTM and CDR2 as ANQGSEA. The CDR3 loop reads CSVGQPQVQETQYF. The CDR3 DNA follows: TGCAGCGTCGGACAACCGCAAGTACAAGAGACCCAGTACTTC.

This clonotype was observed a handful of times. The chain links TRBV5-5 to TRBJ2-1; 10 bases align to TRBD2. The germline gives CDR1 SGHKS, CDR2 YYEKEE (reference sequence). With 4 bases clipped from V and 2 bases from J, the junction kept 9 bases outside the gene matches. This CDR3 is 17 amino acids long. DNA for the CDR3: TGTGCCAGCAGCCCAAGAGCGGGAGGGCGCACCTACAATGAGCAGTTCTTC. It codes for CASSPRAGGRTYNEQFF.

This clonotype was seen at least ten times. V gene TRBV20-1 combines with J gene TRBJ2-1; TRBD2 matches 9 bases. CDR1 is DFQATT, CDR2 SNEGSKA, per germline (reference sequence). With 4 bases clipped from V and 10 bases from J, the junction kept 5 bases outside the gene matches. This CDR3 region has 12 residues. This CDR3 reads CSATLLAGEQFF. The DNA for the CDR3 is TGCAGTGCTACCCTTCTAGCGGGAGAGCAGTTCTTC.

This clonotype was counted between two and nine times. V usage is TRBV6-4 and J usage is TRBJ2-1; TRBD2 matches at 7 bases. The junction had 9 bases not matched to a gene; V was cut back by 9 bases and J by 4 bases. CDR1 MRHNA and CDR2 SNTAGT come from the germline V gene. The CDR3 has 14 residues. CDR3 region: CARGGLAAYNEQFF. The CDR3 region has the DNA TGTGCCAGGGGGGGTCTAGCGGCTTACAATGAGCAGTTCTTC.

This clonotype came up a few times. The V gene is TRBV30, the J gene TRBJ2-1; D is uncertain. The V gene lost 0 bases and the J gene lost 1 base, with 13 bases spanning the gap. The CDR3 extends over 16 amino acids. CDR1 GTSNPN and CDR2 SVGIG come from the germline V gene (reference sequence). CDR3 in amino acids: CAWSVRRLGSYNEQFF. The CDR3 bases are TGTGCCTGGAGTGTAAGGCGCCTAGGGTCCTACAATGAGCAGTTCTTC.

The CDR3 DNA follows: TGTGCCAGCAGGGGGGTTGGACTAGTGCAAAACATTCAGTACTTC. Residues: CASRGVGLVQNIQYF. The chain recombines TRBV7-2 with TRBJ2-4; 7 positions agree with TRBD2. The CDR3 extends over 15 amino acids. Looked up from germline, CDR1 is SGHTA and CDR2 is FQGNSA. J gave up 5 bases and V 6 bases, and 10 bases lay outside the gene matches.

This clonotype occurred a few times. The chain recombines TRBV10-3 with TRBJ2-7; a weak D match, TRBD2 (6 bases). Germline V gives CDR1 ENHRY, CDR2 SYGVKD. Trimming removed 3 bases at V and 5 bases at J, with 17 bases between. This CDR3 region has 15 residues. The CDR3 DNA reads TGTGCCATCAGTGAACCAACGGGAGCTAACCACGAGCAGTACTTC. It yields the protein CAISEPTGANHEQYF.

This rearrangement joins TRBV7-9 to TRBJ2-2; D is uncertain. Germline assignment: CDR1 SEHNR and CDR2 FQNEAQ (reference sequence). This CDR3 comprises 13 residues. Trimming pared 5 bases from V and 1 base from J, leaving 5 bases between. The CDR3, as DNA: TGTGCCAGCAGCCCCTGGAACACCGGGGAGCTGTTTTTT. The encoded protein is CASSPWNTGELFF.

This clonotype was seen only a few times. V and J are TRBV5-1 and TRBJ2-7; maybe TRBD1 (5 bases). Per the germline V gene, CDR1 is SGHRS and CDR2 is YFSETQ. This CDR3 spans 12 amino acids. Trimming removed 0 bases at V and 6 bases at J, with 7 bases between. The CDR3 is CASSLAGSEQYF. The DNA for the CDR3 is TGCGCCAGCAGCTTGGCAGGGTCCGAGCAGTACTTC.

This clonotype was detected only a few times. The rearrangement uses TRBV20-1 and TRBJ1-2; 8 bases match TRBD1. Germline V gene sequence: CDR1 DFQATT, CDR2 SNEGSKA (reference sequence). This CDR3 spans 14 amino acids. The J segment lost 7 bases and the V segment lost 4 bases, leaving 11 bases of the junction unmatched. CDR3 sequence reads: CSANEAQGAGGYTF. As DNA, the CDR3 is TGCAGTGCTAATGAAGCGCAGGGGGCAGGTGGCTACACCTTC.

The sample holds many counts of this clonotype. The chain has TRBV12-3 or TRBV12-4 and TRBJ2-1, with TRBD2 identical over 11 bases. V lost 4 bases and J lost 4; bases outside the gene matches: 3. This CDR3 has 15 residues. Here the CDR3 DNA reads TGTGCCAGCAGTTCCGGGACTAGCGGTTACAATGAGCAGTTCTTC. As protein: CASSSGTSGYNEQFF.

The V call is TRBV29-1, the J call TRBJ2-7, with 11 bases lining up with TRBD2. Trimming removed 0 bases from V and 3 bases from J; junction bases left unmatched: 10. The CDR3 runs to 17 residues. The V gene's germline CDR1 is SQVTM and CDR2 ANQGSEA. The DNA of the CDR3 is TGCAGCGTTGAAGATCGGTCTTCTAGCGGGAGGCTCTACGAGCAGTACTTC. The encoded protein is CSVEDRSSSGRLYEQYF.

This clonotype was seen only a few times. V is TRBV7-2 and J is TRBJ2-5, with D possibly being TRBD2 (5 bases). The V and J ends lost 1 base and 4 bases respectively, with 13 bases between them. The germline V gene has CDR1 SGHTA and CDR2 FQGNSA. The CDR3 sequence is 15 residues long. DNA of the CDR3: TGTGCCAGCAGCTTAGTCCCGGGGATCGGAGAGACCCAGTACTTC. It is translated as CASSLVPGIGETQYF.

This chain joins TRBV12-3 or TRBV12-4 and TRBJ2-1; 10 nucleotides align to TRBD2. Trimming removed 6 bases from V and 5 bases from J; junction bases left unmatched: 10. The CDR3 consists of 16 residues. DNA for the CDR3: TGTGCCAGCAGCCCGAGAGCTAGCGGGAGCAACAATGAGCAGTTCTTC. Amino acids: CASSPRASGSNNEQFF.

This clonotype has a handful of counts. The V and J genes are TRBV7-8 and TRBJ2-1; the match to TRBD1 covers 11 bases. This CDR3 comprises 16 residues. Germline V gives CDR1 SGHVS, CDR2 FQNEAQ. The trim removed 1 base at V and 7 bases at J, leaving 6 bases unmatched. In DNA form, the CDR3 reads TGTGCCAGCAGCTTAGGTGCCGGGACAGGGGGAAATGAGCAGTTCTTC. This codes for CASSLGAGTGGNEQFF.